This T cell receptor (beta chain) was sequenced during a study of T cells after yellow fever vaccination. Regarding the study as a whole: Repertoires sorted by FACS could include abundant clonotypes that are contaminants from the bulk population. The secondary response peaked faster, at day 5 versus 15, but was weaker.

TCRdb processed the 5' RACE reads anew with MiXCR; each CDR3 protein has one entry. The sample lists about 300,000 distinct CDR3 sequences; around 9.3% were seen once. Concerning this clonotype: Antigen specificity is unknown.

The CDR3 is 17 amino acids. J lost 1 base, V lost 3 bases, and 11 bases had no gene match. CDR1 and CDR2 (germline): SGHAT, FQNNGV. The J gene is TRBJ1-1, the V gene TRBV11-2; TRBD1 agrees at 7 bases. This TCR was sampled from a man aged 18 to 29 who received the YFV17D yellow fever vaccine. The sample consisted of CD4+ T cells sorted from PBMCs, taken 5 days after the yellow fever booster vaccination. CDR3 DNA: TGTGCCAGCAGCTTGGGGTGGGGGGGACAGACGAACACTGAAGCTTTCTTT. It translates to CASSLGWGGQTNTEAFF. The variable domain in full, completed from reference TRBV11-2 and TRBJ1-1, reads EAGVAQSPRYKIIEKRQSVAFWCNPISGHATLYWYQQILGQGPKLLIQFQNNGVVDDSQLPKDRFSAERLKGVDSTLKIQPAKLEDSAVYLCASSLGWGGQTNTEAFFGQGTRLTVV.